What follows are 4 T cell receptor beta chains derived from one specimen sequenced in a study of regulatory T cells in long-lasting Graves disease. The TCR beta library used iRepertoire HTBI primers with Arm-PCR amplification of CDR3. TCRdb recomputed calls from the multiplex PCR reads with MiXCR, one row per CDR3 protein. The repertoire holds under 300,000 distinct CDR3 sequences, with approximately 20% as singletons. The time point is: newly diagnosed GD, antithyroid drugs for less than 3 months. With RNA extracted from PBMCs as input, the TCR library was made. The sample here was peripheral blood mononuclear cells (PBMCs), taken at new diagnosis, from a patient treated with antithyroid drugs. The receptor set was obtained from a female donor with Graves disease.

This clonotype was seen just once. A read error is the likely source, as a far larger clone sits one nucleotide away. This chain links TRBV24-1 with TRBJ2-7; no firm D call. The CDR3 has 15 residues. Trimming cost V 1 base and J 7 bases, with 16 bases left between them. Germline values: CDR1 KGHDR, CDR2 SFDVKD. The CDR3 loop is CATSDFGGTYNEQYF. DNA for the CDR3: TGTGCCACCAGTGATTTCGGCGGAACCTACAATGAGCAGTACTTC.

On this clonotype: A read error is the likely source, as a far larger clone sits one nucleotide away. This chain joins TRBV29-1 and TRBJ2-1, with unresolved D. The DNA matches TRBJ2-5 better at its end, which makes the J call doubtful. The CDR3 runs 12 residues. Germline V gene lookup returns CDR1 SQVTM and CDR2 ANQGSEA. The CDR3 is CTVDAAQETQYF. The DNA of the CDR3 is TGCACCGTTGATGCAGCCCAAGAGACCCAGTACTTC.

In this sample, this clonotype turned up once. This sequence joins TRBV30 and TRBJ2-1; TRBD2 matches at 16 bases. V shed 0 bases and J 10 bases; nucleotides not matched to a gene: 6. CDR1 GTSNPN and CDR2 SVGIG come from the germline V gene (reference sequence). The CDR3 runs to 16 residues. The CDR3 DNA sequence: TGTGCCTGGAGTGTACTGGGACTAGCGGGAGGGCCCGAGCAGTTCTTC. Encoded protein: CAWSVLGLAGGPEQFF.

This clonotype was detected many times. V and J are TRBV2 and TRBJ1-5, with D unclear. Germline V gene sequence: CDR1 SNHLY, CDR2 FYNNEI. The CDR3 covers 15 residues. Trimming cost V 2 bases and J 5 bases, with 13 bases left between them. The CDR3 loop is CASSENRGSDQPQHF. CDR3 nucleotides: TGTGCCAGCAGTGAAAACCGCGGATCCGATCAGCCCCAGCATTTT. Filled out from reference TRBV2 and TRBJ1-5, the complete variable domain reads EPEVTQTPSHQVTQMGQEVILRCVPISNHLYFYWYRQILGQKVEFLVSFYNNEISEKSEIFDDQFSVERPDGSNFTLKIRSTKLEDSAMYFCASSENRGSDQPQHFGDGTRLSIL.